This T cell receptor (beta chain) was sequenced in a study of blood T cell repertoires in COVID-19. Study as a whole: Acute and convalescent COVID-19 specimens originated in the United States, Italy and Spain. Sources were T cells, B-cell-depleted T cells, or PBMCs; the material itself was cDNA or gDNA.

TCRdb's table, derived via immunoSEQ multiplex PCR, lists solely in-frame clones and lacks some. This table holds over 250,000 clones, around 85% found once. The V gene lost 6 bases and the J gene lost 6 bases, with 20 bases spanning the gap. CDR1 MNHNY and CDR2 SVGAGI come from the germline V gene (reference sequence). The CDR3 extends over 15 amino acids. The sequenced sample was peripheral blood. The genes are TRBV6-6 and TRBJ1-2, with TRBD1 as a possible D gene (5 bases). The source of this sequence is a man aged 45 to 65 with active or convalescent COVID-19. The CDR3 is CASRNVGQRSDGYTF. The CDR3, as DNA: TGTGCCAGCAGGAACGTGGGGCAGCGTAGTGATGGCTACACCTTC.